These T cell receptor beta chains were read from a single sample in a study of type 1 and type 2 diabetes patients. TCRdb analysed the multiplex PCR reads with MiXCR anew, one entry per CDR3 protein. The sample contains under 300,000 distinct CDR3 sequences, approximately 45% of which appear only once. The sample consisted of peripheral blood mononuclear cells (PBMCs). The receptors shown here come from a man younger than 35 with type 2 diabetes. Both conserved end residues are part of each CDR3. The D gene is left open where the match is weak. Only some rows state a clone size, as once, few, many or a class for expanded clones.

cdr3_aa	cdr3_nt	d_call	clone_size	v_call	j_call
CSARLRTPGLYNEQFF	TGCAGTGCTAGACTTCGGACACCTGGACTGTACAATGAGCAGTTCTTC	-	-	TRBV20-1	TRBJ2-1
CATSEHGQLNEQFF	TGTGCCACCAGTGAGCACGGACAGTTAAATGAGCAGTTCTTC	-	-	TRBV24-1	TRBJ2-1
CASGLGTLSHEQYF	TGTGCTAGTGGTTTGGGGACACTATCCCACGAGCAGTACTTC	-	-	TRBV12-5	TRBJ2-7
CASMGEGRETQYF	TGCGCCAGCATGGGGGAAGGGCGGGAGACCCAGTACTTC	-	-	TRBV5-1	TRBJ2-5
CASSFLGQTTNTEAFF	TGTGCCAGCAGTTTCCTCGGACAGACCACCAACACTGAAGCTTTCTTT	-	-	TRBV28	TRBJ1-1
CASSTRDGTNYGYTF	TGTGCCAGTAGTACACGGGACGGGACTAACTATGGCTACACCTTC	-	few	TRBV19	TRBJ1-2
CASSDRGGGNSPLHF	TGTGCCAGCAGTGACAGGGGAGGCGGAAATTCACCCCTCCACTTT	TRBD1	-	TRBV27	TRBJ1-6
CASTRDSAYEQYF	TGTGCCAGCACCCGGGACAGCGCCTACGAGCAGTACTTC	TRBD1	-	TRBV27	TRBJ2-7
CASSHGGGSTDTQYF	TGTGCCAGCAGCCACGGTGGGGGTAGCACAGATACGCAGTATTTT	-	-	TRBV6-5	TRBJ2-3
CASSEMDSHTEALF	TGTGCCAGTAGCGAAATGGACAGCCACACTGAAGCTCTCTTT	-	-	TRBV19	TRBJ1-1
CSAGSGGASYNEQFF	TGCAGTGCTGGTAGCGGGGGGGCCTCCTACAATGAGCAGTTCTTC	TRBD2	-	TRBV20-1	TRBJ2-1
CASSPGLSNNEQFF	TGCGCCAGCAGCCCGGGACTCTCAAACAATGAGCAGTTCTTC	-	-	TRBV5-1	TRBJ2-1
CSVKYLGETQYF	TGCAGCGTAAAATATCTGGGCGAGACCCAGTACTTC	-	-	TRBV29-1	TRBJ2-5
CASSSQTGTEAFF	TGTGCCAGCAGCTCCCAGACGGGCACTGAAGCTTTCTTT	-	-	TRBV7-8	TRBJ1-1
CASSRGLAGYNEQFF	TGTGCCAGTAGTCGGGGACTAGCGGGCTACAATGAGCAGTTCTTC	TRBD2	-	TRBV19	TRBJ2-1
CASSIGWTSGNEQFF	TGTGCCAGTAGTATAGGGTGGACTAGCGGCAATGAGCAGTTCTTC	TRBD2	-	TRBV19	TRBJ2-1
CASQRGGKETQYF	TGTGCCAGCCAGCGGGGGGGGAAAGAGACCCAGTACTTC	TRBD2	few	TRBV6-5	TRBJ2-5
CASSVVGGHGAEAFF	TGTGCCAGCAGCGTAGTTGGGGGGCATGGCGCTGAAGCTTTCTTT	-	-	TRBV9	TRBJ1-1
CASSEGALPSYYEQYF	TGTGCCAGCAGTGAGGGGGCGTTGCCCTCTTACTACGAGCAGTACTTC	TRBD1	-	TRBV6-6	TRBJ2-7
CASSGTVLMNTEAFF	TGTGCCAGTAGTGGGACAGTCCTGATGAACACTGAAGCTTTCTTT	TRBD1	few	TRBV19	TRBJ1-1
CASSLQNYNSPLHF	TGTGCCAGCAGCCTCCAAAACTATAATTCACCCCTCCACTTT	-	-	TRBV6-5	TRBJ1-6
CATSDSSAEQYF	TGTGCCACCAGTGATTCCTCTGCAGAGCAGTACTTC	-	-	TRBV24-1	TRBJ2-5
CASSTFPQGFGEKLFF	TGTGCCAGTAGCACGTTTCCTCAGGGGTTTGGTGAAAAACTGTTTTTT	-	-	TRBV19	TRBJ1-4
CSVVPGQGTGPQHF	TGCAGCGTTGTACCGGGACAGGGGACGGGGCCCCAGCATTTT	TRBD1	few	TRBV29-1	TRBJ1-5
CASGTGQGNSGANVLTF	TGTGCTAGTGGTACTGGACAGGGTAATTCTGGGGCCAACGTCCTGACTTTC	TRBD1	-	TRBV12-5	TRBJ2-6
CASRNAGGNEKLFF	TGTGCCAGCAGAAACGCGGGGGGGAATGAAAAACTGTTTTTT	-	-	TRBV7-9	TRBJ1-4
CASSLGSDRVGYTF	TGTGCCAGCAGCTTAGGCTCGGACAGGGTTGGCTACACCTTC	TRBD1	-	TRBV7-9	TRBJ1-2
CASSTSDRGRYGYTF	TGTGCCAGCAGCACTAGCGACAGGGGGAGGTATGGCTACACCTTC	TRBD1	-	TRBV12-3/TRBV12-4	TRBJ1-2
CAISGNRGGSTEAFF	TGTGCCATCAGTGGCAACAGGGGAGGAAGCACTGAAGCTTTCTTT	TRBD1	few	TRBV10-3	TRBJ1-1
CASSIYEGTGELFF	TGTGCCAGTAGTATTTACGAGGGCACCGGGGAGCTGTTTTTT	-	many	TRBV19	TRBJ2-2
CSAKGETGVETQYF	TGCAGTGCGAAGGGGGAGACAGGGGTGGAGACCCAGTACTTC	TRBD1	-	TRBV20-1	TRBJ2-5
CASSQGQGHNSPLHF	TGTGCCAGCAGCCAAGGACAGGGACATAATTCACCCCTCCACTTT	TRBD1	-	TRBV7-9	TRBJ1-6
CASSVRAQETQYF	TGTGCCAGCAGTGTTAGAGCCCAAGAGACCCAGTACTTC	-	many	TRBV2	TRBJ2-5
CASSLDGRTEGNYGYTF	TGTGCCAGCAGCTTAGATGGCAGGACCGAAGGAAACTATGGCTACACCTTC	-	-	TRBV7-2	TRBJ1-2
CASSPEGQFAGSYEQYF	TGTGCCAGCAGTCCTGAAGGACAGTTTGCGGGGTCCTACGAGCAGTACTTC	-	-	TRBV25-1	TRBJ2-7
CASSPWFGGTDTQYF	TGTGCCAGCAGCCCCTGGTTCGGGGGGACAGATACGCAGTATTTT	TRBD2	-	TRBV7-3	TRBJ2-3
CASSFGTVYSNQPQHF	TGTGCCAGCAGCTTCGGGACAGTTTATAGCAATCAGCCCCAGCATTTT	TRBD1	few	TRBV7-8	TRBJ1-5
CASRALAGGYGEQFF	TGTGCCAGCAGGGCCCTTGCAGGGGGCTACGGGGAGCAGTTCTTC	TRBD1	-	TRBV6-1	TRBJ2-1
CAISEANISPLHF	TGTGCCATCAGTGAGGCCAATATTTCACCCCTCCACTTT	-	many	TRBV10-3	TRBJ1-6
CASSMDRTEAFF	TGTGCCAGCAGCATGGACAGGACTGAAGCTTTCTTT	TRBD1	-	TRBV7-2	TRBJ1-1
CASSLGQGANEKLFF	TGTGCCAGCAGTTTAGGTCAGGGGGCTAATGAAAAACTGTTTTTT	TRBD1	-	TRBV28	TRBJ1-4
CATSDPIKGLAGGQETQYF	TGTGCCACCAGTGACCCAATCAAAGGACTAGCGGGGGGGCAAGAGACCCAGTACTTC	TRBD2	-	TRBV12-3/TRBV12-4	TRBJ2-5
CASRGQSSSYEQYF	TGTGCCAGCCGGGGCCAGTCGAGCTCCTACGAGCAGTACTTC	-	few	TRBV13	TRBJ2-7
CASSLAPGSGELFF	TGTGCCAGCAGCTTAGCGCCGGGGTCCGGGGAGCTGTTTTTT	-	-	TRBV7-9	TRBJ2-2
CAWSNGDRGRTPNMNTEAFF	TGTGCCTGGAGTAATGGGGACAGGGGACGAACCCCAAACATGAACACTGAAGCTTTCTTT	TRBD1	-	TRBV30	TRBJ1-1
CASSSGQGRNYGYAF	TGTGCCAGCAGTTCGGGACAGGGCCGGAACTATGGCTACGCCTTC	TRBD1	-	TRBV28	TRBJ1-2
CASIGRGQGGQPQHF	TGTGCCAGTATCGGTCGGGGACAGGGCGGTCAGCCCCAGCATTTT	TRBD1	-	TRBV19	TRBJ1-5
CASSGGTVTYEQYF	TGTGCCAGCTCAGGCGGGACTGTGACTTACGAGCAGTACTTC	-	-	TRBV18	TRBJ2-7
CAWTGQGSSTF	TGTGCCTGGACCGGACAGGGATCGTCCACCTTC	TRBD1	many	TRBV30	TRBJ1-2
CSVASPFGGRDPVLAQYF	TGCAGCGTTGCCTCACCTTTCGGGGGGAGAGACCCAGTACTTGCCCAGTACTTC	TRBD2	-	TRBV29-1	TRBJ2-5
CATSDTGSYEQYF	TGTGCCACCTCCGACACGGGCTCCTACGAGCAGTACTTC	-	few	TRBV10-3	TRBJ2-7
CATAPGGLADEQYF	TGTGCCACCGCCCCAGGGGGACTAGCTGATGAGCAGTACTTC	TRBD2	-	TRBV24-1	TRBJ2-7
CASSKGQTYNEQFF	TGTGCCAGCAGCAAGGGACAGACCTACAATGAGCAGTTCTTC	TRBD1	-	TRBV6-5	TRBJ2-1
CASSLTGDGEQYF	TGCGCCAGCAGCTTGACAGGGGACGGCGAGCAGTACTTC	TRBD1	-	TRBV5-1	TRBJ2-7
CASRSTVPNQPQHF	TGTGCCAGCAGGTCAACAGTGCCCAATCAGCCCCAGCATTTT	-	once	TRBV6-1	TRBJ1-5
CSARGGTQSTDTQYF	TGCAGTGCTAGAGGTGGGACTCAGAGCACAGATACGCAGTATTTT	-	few	TRBV20-1	TRBJ2-3
CASSPQEGSGRATGELFF	TGCGCCAGCAGCCCACAGGAGGGTAGCGGGAGGGCGACCGGGGAGCTGTTTTTT	TRBD2	-	TRBV4-1	TRBJ2-2
CASSVQGGQSYEQYF	TGTGCCAGCAGTGTTCAGGGGGGGCAAAGCTACGAGCAGTACTTC	-	few	TRBV6-1	TRBJ2-7
CASSEALGRALGGYTF	TGTGCCAGCAGTGAAGCGCTAGGACGGGCTTTAGGCGGCTACACCTTC	-	few	TRBV2	TRBJ1-2
CATSSVPLFQGTGKYF	TGTGCCACCAGCAGCGTGCCTCTTTTTCAAGGGACTGGAAAGTACTTC	-	-	TRBV15	TRBJ2-4